This T cell receptor (beta chain) was recorded in a study of control samples from healthy donors and cancer patients. Clones were sequenced by immunoSEQ multiplex PCR, and TCRdb holds only the in-frame ones, with some missing. In the table there are approximately 120,000 clones, 90% of which are singletons. V was clipped by 3 bases and J by 3 bases, with 15 bases between them. The CDR3 runs 15 residues. Germline CDR1 SGDLS, CDR2 YYNGEE. In this sample, this clone turned up once. The specimen was blood. The origin of this receptor is a human donor in good health. The donor label of this sample is uncertain. The chain is built from TRBV9 and TRBJ1-1; D is perhaps TRBD1 (5 bases). This CDR3 reads CASSAQATVDTEAFF. The CDR3, as DNA: TGTGCCAGCAGCGCCCAAGCGACAGTGGACACTGAAGCTTTCTTT.